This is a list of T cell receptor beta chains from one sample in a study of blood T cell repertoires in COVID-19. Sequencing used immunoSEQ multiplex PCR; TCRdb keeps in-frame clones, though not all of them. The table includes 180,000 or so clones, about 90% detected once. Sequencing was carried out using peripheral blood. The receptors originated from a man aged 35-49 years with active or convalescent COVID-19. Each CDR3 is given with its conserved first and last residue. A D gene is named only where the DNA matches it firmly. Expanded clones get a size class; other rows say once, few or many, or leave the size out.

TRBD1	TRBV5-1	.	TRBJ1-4	CASSDRDREFHEKLFF	TGCGCCAGCAGCGACCGGGACAGGGAGTTTCATGAAAAACTGTTTTTT
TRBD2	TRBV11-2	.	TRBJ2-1	CASSSGTSGYNEQFF	TGTGCCAGCAGCTCCGGGACTAGCGGGTACAATGAGCAGTTCTTC
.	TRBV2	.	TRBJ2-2	CASSEGRGNTGELFF	TGTGCCAGCAGTGAAGGGCGGGGGAACACCGGGGAGCTGTTTTTT
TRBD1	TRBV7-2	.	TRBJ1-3	CASSSTGGGGNTIYF	TGTGCCAGCAGCTCCACAGGGGGCGGTGGAAACACCATATATTTT
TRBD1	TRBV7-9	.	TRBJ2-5	CASSPRQGALQETQYF	TGTGCCAGCAGCCCCCGGCAGGGGGCATTGCAAGAGACCCAGTACTTC
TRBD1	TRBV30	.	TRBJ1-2	CAWSPDRASGYTF	TGTGCCTGGAGTCCCGACAGGGCATCTGGCTACACCTTC
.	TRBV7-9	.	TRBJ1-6	CASDTGTNSPLHF	TGTGCCAGTGATACAGGAACAAATTCACCCCTCCACTTT
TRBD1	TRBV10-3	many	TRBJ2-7	CAISEEALTGRSYEQYF	TGTGCCATCAGTGAGGAGGCGTTGACAGGGCGCTCCTACGAGCAGTACTTC
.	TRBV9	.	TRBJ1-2	CASSVAPQVGGYTF	TGTGCCAGCAGCGTAGCCCCCCAGGTCGGTGGCTACACCTTC
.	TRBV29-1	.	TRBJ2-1	CSVEEIGVSRQFF	TGCAGCGTTGAAGAAATTGGAGTCAGCAGGCAGTTCTTC